This T cell receptor beta chain emerged from a study of beta chain features in type 1 diabetes. Study-wide findings and caveats: Among all four CD4+ subsets, Type 1 diabetes patients had TCRB CDR3s that were moderately but significantly shorter.

This clone has just a few counts. Its antigen is not known. Germline CDR1 and CDR2: MNHEY and SVGAGI. This CDR3 is 12 amino acids long. Trimming stripped 5 bases from V and 4 bases from J, with 8 bases between. The study reverse transcribed the entire isolated RNA, so it sequenced expressed TCRB transcripts. Assay used: immunoSEQ multiplex PCR; TCRdb lists only in-frame clones, some missing. Altogether 680,000 or so clones are present, roughly 12% being singletons, with the ten largest covering less than 0.025%. The rearrangement joins TRBV6-5 to TRBJ1-2, with a weak D call TRBD1 (6 bases). The specimen sequenced was naive CD4+ T cells from blood. This receptor was identified in a young man with type 1 diabetes. As DNA, the CDR3 is TGTGCCAGCAGTCCGGGGGCCTATGGCTACACCTTC. Encoded protein: CASSPGAYGYTF.